This TCR beta chain was sequenced in a study of blood T cells in healthy people across ages. This CDR3 has 15 residues. CDR1 and CDR2 (germline): SEHNR, FQNEAQ (reference sequence). Trimming cost V 1 base and J 3 bases; bases outside gene matches: 4. Peripheral blood samples of 7.5 to 10 milliliters were drawn from each donor. Through a sample-barcoded 5' primer and a J-beta primer mix, a second PCR was run for roughly 7 to 12 cycles. TCRdb ran MiXCR on the 5' RACE reads and lists one entry per CDR3 protein. The sample has 600,000 to 850,000 distinct CDR3 sequences; around 46% are singletons. The sequenced sample consisted of blood. The chain employs TRBV7-9 and TRBJ2-7; TRBD1 aligns across 9 bases. This TCR was recovered from a woman aged 55-69 years in good health. CDR3 coding DNA: TGTGCCAGCAGCTTAGTTTGGGACAGGGACTACGAGCAGTACTTC. This sequence encodes CASSLVWDRDYEQYF. Supplemented by reference TRBV7-9 and TRBJ2-7, the full variable domain reads DTGVSQNPRHKITKRGQNVTFRCDPISEHNRLYWYRQTLGQGPEFLTYFQNEAQLEKSRLLSDRFSAERPKGSFSTLEIQRTEQGDSAMYLCASSLVWDRDYEQYFGPGTRLTVT.